Below, 25 T cell receptor beta chains from the same sample are listed, as sequenced in a study of T cells in Graves' hyperthyroidism and ophthalmopathy. Researchers amplified the TCR beta CDR3 regions from RNA transcripts. RT-PCR in the first round (using the HTBI primer set) targeted the TCR CDR3. TCRdb ran MiXCR on the multiplex PCR reads and lists one entry per CDR3 protein. The table includes 700,000 or so distinct CDR3 sequences, approximately 14% detected once. Sample: blood. The receptor set was obtained from a woman in her fifties or sixties with Graves' ophthalmopathy.

Regarding this clonotype: A read error may explain this, as a much larger clone is one base away. V usage is TRBV20-1 and J usage is TRBJ2-5; the D gene is possibly TRBD2 (5 bases). Germline V lookup: CDR1 DFQATT, CDR2 SNEGSKA (reference sequence). The CDR3 extends over 13 amino acids. The CDR3 loop is CSASRTVQETQCF. CDR3 coding DNA: TGCAGTGCTAGTCGGACTGTCCAAGAGACCCAGTGCTTC.

This clonotype was detected ten times or more. This chain links TRBV9 with TRBJ1-1; no definite D call. The ends were cut back, 3 bases at V and 0 bases at J, with 6 bases in the middle. Per germline, CDR1 SGDLS and CDR2 YYNGEE. The length of the CDR3 is 13 residues. CDR3 nucleotide sequence: TGTGCCAGCAGCGGAGGGATGAACACTGAAGCTTTCTTT. Amino acids: CASSGGMNTEAFF. Supplemented by reference TRBV9 and TRBJ1-1, the full variable domain reads DSGVTQTPKHLITATGQRVTLRCSPRSGDLSVYWYQQSLDQGLQFLIQYYNGEERAKGNILERFSAQQFPDLHSELNLSSLELGDSALYFCASSGGMNTEAFFGQGTRLTVV.

The rearrangement uses TRBV7-9 and TRBJ1-1, with D tentatively TRBD1 (6 bases). The CDR3 has 15 amino acids. Trimming removed 5 bases from V and 1 base from J, with 14 bases in between. CDR1 and CDR2 (germline): SEHNR, FQNEAQ (reference sequence). CDR3 amino acids: CASSPLGAPNTEAFF. In DNA, the CDR3 is TGTGCCAGCAGCCCACTGGGGGCGCCGAACACTGAAGCTTTCTTT.

There are many counts of this clonotype. This chain joins TRBV12-3 or TRBV12-4 and TRBJ1-1; D not certain. Trimming removed 0 bases from V and 2 bases from J, with 7 bases in between. This CDR3 region has 14 residues. CDR3 DNA: TGTGCCAGCAGTTTAGCGGTTTCCAACACTGAAGCTTTCTTT. This encodes CASSLAVSNTEAFF.

This clonotype has at least ten counts. V and J are TRBV20-1 and TRBJ2-5; TRBD2 aligns across 15 bases. The V gene's germline CDR1 is DFQATT and CDR2 SNEGSKA (reference sequence). Trimming removed 7 bases from V and 4 bases from J; junction bases left unmatched: 10. This CDR3 has 16 amino acids. The CDR3 reads CSGRDGLAGGRETQYF. The CDR3 DNA follows: TGCAGTGGCCGTGATGGACTAGCGGGAGGGCGAGAGACCCAGTACTTC.

The V gene is TRBV28, the J gene TRBJ2-2; the match to TRBD2 covers 7 bases. Unmatched junction bases numbered 4, after V lost 6 bases and J lost 3 bases. The CDR3 is 14 residues long. Germline loops: CDR1 MDHEN, CDR2 SYDVKM. Written as DNA, the CDR3 is TGTGCCAGCAGGGGAGGGCGGTACACCGGGGAGCTGTTTTTT. This codes for CASRGGRYTGELFF. Looking up the rest from reference TRBV28 and TRBJ2-2 gives the full variable domain: DVKVTQSSRYLVKRTGEKVFLECVQDMDHENMFWYRQDPGLGLRLIYFSYDVKMKEKGDIPEGYSVSREKKERFSLILESASTNQTSMYLCASRGGRYTGELFFGEGSRLTVL.

This clonotype was seen only a few times. This chain joins TRBV19 and TRBJ1-3; 8 positions match TRBD1. The trim removed 5 bases at V and 0 bases at J, leaving 6 bases unmatched. The CDR3 is 16 residues long. The germline V gene has CDR1 LNHDA and CDR2 SQIVND (reference sequence). CDR3 in amino acids: CASSFRTGYSGNTIYF. DNA of the CDR3: TGTGCCAGTAGTTTTCGGACAGGGTACTCTGGAAACACCATATATTTT. Together with reference TRBV19 and TRBJ1-3, the CDR3 gives the full variable domain: DGGITQSPKYLFRKEGQNVTLSCEQNLNHDAMYWYRQDPGQGLRLIYYSQIVNDFQKGDIAEGYSVSREKKESFPLTVTSAQKNPTAFYLCASSFRTGYSGNTIYFGEGSWLTVV.

This clonotype has at least ten counts. The rearrangement joins TRBV7-9 to TRBJ2-1; maybe TRBD2 (5 bases). The CDR3 covers 13 residues. Trimming removed 4 bases at V and 5 bases at J, with 9 bases between. Germline V lookup: CDR1 SEHNR, CDR2 FQNEAQ (reference sequence). This CDR3 is CASSYRADNEQFF. The CDR3 DNA reads TGTGCCAGCAGCTACCGAGCGGACAATGAGCAGTTCTTC.

The rearrangement links TRBV7-3 to TRBJ1-6; 7 bases match TRBD1. V dropped 2 bases and J dropped 6; count of bases not matched to a gene: 10. Germline V lookup: CDR1 SGHTA, CDR2 FQGTGA. The CDR3 has 17 residues. In DNA form, the CDR3 reads TGTGCCAGCAGCTTACGTGGGGACAGCCTTATTAATTCACCCCTCCACTTT. Its translation is CASSLRGDSLINSPLHF.

This clonotype was observed at least ten times. The chain links TRBV3-1 to TRBJ1-2; D gene unclear. Germline CDR1 LGHDT, CDR2 YNNKEL (reference sequence). The CDR3 has 15 residues. V was clipped by 2 bases and J by 3 bases, with 13 bases between them. The CDR3 sequence: CASSQLMLPDYGYTF. CDR3 nucleotides: TGTGCCAGCAGCCAACTGATGCTACCGGACTATGGCTACACCTTC.

The chain's CDR3 is CSVVWDREYGYTF. The CDR3 DNA is TGCAGCGTTGTTTGGGACAGGGAGTATGGCTACACCTTC. The rearrangement joins TRBV29-1 to TRBJ1-2, with TRBD1 matching over 9 bases. Trimming cost V 4 bases and J 5 bases; bases outside gene matches: 5. The CDR3 totals 13 residues. From germline, CDR1 is SQVTM and CDR2 ANQGSEA.

This clonotype was recorded many times. This chain joins TRBV12-3 or TRBV12-4 and TRBJ1-1; D is perhaps TRBD1 (5 bases). CDR3 length: 15 amino acids. V was pared by 2 bases and J by 1 base, with 11 bases between. CDR3 protein: CASSLNAGPNTEAFF. The CDR3 nucleotides read TGTGCCAGCAGTTTAAACGCAGGGCCGAACACTGAAGCTTTCTTT.

Worth noting for this clonotype: The missing conserved phenylalanine or tryptophan at the end of this CDR3 makes a read error likely. The genes are TRBV3-1 and TRBJ2-1; 7 positions agree with TRBD2. The CDR3 is made up of 16 amino acids. Germline trimming cut 8 bases from V and 2 bases from J; bases unmatched to any gene: 12. The V gene's germline CDR1 is LGHDT and CDR2 YNNKEL (reference sequence). CDR3 in amino acids: CASSQGGRETYNEQFL. The DNA for the CDR3 is TGTGCCAGCTCCCAAGGAGGGAGGGAGACCTACAATGAGCAGTTCCTC.

The gene calls are TRBV4-3 and TRBJ2-1; TRBD2 is a possible D gene (6 bases). The CDR3 has 16 residues. Germline assignment: CDR1 LGHNA and CDR2 YSLEER. V lost 0 bases, J lost 4 bases, and 13 bases lay in between. In DNA, the CDR3 is TGCGCCAGCAGCCAAGATCCGGAGCGGGTTTACAATGAGCAGTTCTTC. Translating it yields CASSQDPERVYNEQFF.

This clonotype has at least ten counts. This chain connects TRBV6-1 to TRBJ2-7; 8 nucleotides align to TRBD2. The CDR3 has 15 residues. V dropped 3 bases and J dropped 3; count of bases not matched to a gene: 7. Germline CDR1 reads MNHNS; CDR2 reads SASEGT. For the CDR3, the DNA is TGTGCCAGCAGTGACCCTCGGACTAGCCGCTACGAGCAGTACTTC. Translation: CASSDPRTSRYEQYF.

This clonotype was counted many times. This chain connects TRBV6-2 or TRBV6-3 to TRBJ2-7; D remains unclear. Germline loops: CDR1 MNHEY, CDR2 SVGEGT. The CDR3 is 12 amino acids. Between the trimmed V and J ends, which lost 6 bases and 5 bases, there was a span of 11 bases. CDR3: CASRRLVHEQYF. DNA of the CDR3: TGTGCCAGCAGGCGGCTTGTCCACGAGCAGTACTTC.

This clonotype was detected many times. The rearrangement joins TRBV28 to TRBJ2-7; D remains unclear. CDR3 length equals 15 residues. Germline-derived CDR1 and CDR2 are MDHEN and SYDVKM. Trimming left V 2 bases short and J 2 bases short, with 13 bases between. CDR3 sequence reads: CASSLPLGRAYEQYF. CDR3 bases: TGTGCCAGCAGTTTACCCCTCGGCAGAGCCTACGAGCAGTACTTC.

The genes are TRBV19 and TRBJ2-2, with 7 bases aligning to TRBD1. CDR1 is LNHDA, CDR2 SQIVND, per germline (reference sequence). Germline trimming cut 3 bases from V and 5 bases from J; bases unmatched to any gene: 6. The CDR3 runs 15 residues. CDR3 region: CASSIGTAGTGELFF. The CDR3, as DNA: TGTGCCAGTAGTATTGGGACAGCAGGGACCGGGGAGCTGTTTTTT.

This clonotype has a count of ten or more. This chain links TRBV30 with TRBJ2-7; D gene ambiguous. V was pared by 2 bases and J by 0 bases, with 20 bases between. This CDR3 is built from 17 residues. In germline, CDR1 is GTSNPN, CDR2 SVGIG (reference sequence). Here the CDR3 DNA reads TGTGCCTGGAGTCTCCACTCGGTGGCCCGCTACTCCTACGAGCAGTACTTC. Encoded protein: CAWSLHSVARYSYEQYF.

This chain links TRBV10-1 with TRBJ2-1; a weak D match, TRBD2 (5 bases). Germline loops: CDR1 WNHNN, CDR2 SYGVQD (reference sequence). There are 14 residues in the CDR3. V dropped 4 bases and J dropped 6 bases, with 13 bases sitting between them. In DNA form, the CDR3 reads TGCGCCAGCAGTGGACGGGGAAGGGTCAATGAGCAGTTCTTC. Its translation is CASSGRGRVNEQFF.

The chain links TRBV27 to TRBJ2-7; D uncertain. Germline assignment: CDR1 MNHEY and CDR2 SMNVEV (reference sequence). The CDR3 totals 12 residues. The V end lost 6 bases, the J end lost 2 bases, and 8 bases lay between the germline ends. CDR3 nucleotides: TGTGCCAGCAGACCTAGTGCCTACGAGCAGTACTTC. Protein product: CASRPSAYEQYF.

As to this clonotype: This may be a read error, as it is one base from a much larger clone. The chain carries TRBV12-3 or TRBV12-4 and TRBJ2-1; TRBD2 matches at 9 bases. This CDR3 region has 16 residues. V shed 6 bases, J shed 3 bases, and the junction held 9 bases outside the gene matches. Here the CDR3 DNA reads TGTGCCAGCAGCCCGACTAGCGGTACGATCTACAATGAGCAGTTCTTC. Protein product: CASSPTSGTIYNEQFF.

This clonotype has a handful of counts. This rearrangement joins TRBV6-1 to TRBJ1-2; D remains ambiguous. This CDR3 has 12 amino acids. Trimming took 7 bases from V and 4 from J, leaving 10 bases between them. In germline, CDR1 is MNHNS, CDR2 SASEGT. CDR3 coding DNA: TGTGCCAGCACCGAGGACCTCTATGGCTACACCTTC. Amino acid sequence: CASTEDLYGYTF.

This clonotype appeared a few times. The gene calls are TRBV30 and TRBJ2-1, with D unclear. V gave up 2 bases and J gave up 5 bases, with 7 bases separating them. This CDR3 comprises 12 residues. Germline V gene lookup returns CDR1 GTSNPN and CDR2 SVGIG (reference sequence). CDR3 nucleotide sequence: TGTGCCTGGAGTCGGTCGCACAATGAGCAGTTCTTC. It is translated as CAWSRSHNEQFF.

In its sample, this clonotype was seen many times. V is TRBV24-1 and J is TRBJ2-5, with TRBD1 identical over 8 bases. The CDR3 runs 15 residues. Germline V gives CDR1 KGHDR, CDR2 SFDVKD. With V trimmed by 6 bases and J by 5 bases, 10 bases remained unmatched. The CDR3 DNA reads TGTGCCACCAGTATAGGGACAGGAGGGATGGAGACCCAGTACTTC. Translation: CATSIGTGGMETQYF.